A single sample gave rise to the 3 T cell receptor beta chains below, sequenced in a study of CD8+ T cells in alopecia areata. Extraction and reverse transcription of RNA yielded cDNA as the sequencing template. Generated by immunoSEQ multiplex PCR, the TCRdb table keeps only in-frame clones and is missing some. In the table there are under 200,000 clones, 65% of which are singletons. Treatment in this sample: oral pan-JAK inhibitor, 5-10 mg twice daily. The starting material was CD4+ T cells sorted from blood, obtained at week 4, from a patient treated with tofacitinib. The source is a human donor with alopecia areata.

This chain joins TRBV29-1 and TRBJ1-1, with D possibly TRBD1 on 5 matching bases. Between the trimmed V and J ends, which lost 6 bases and 3 bases, there was a span of 14 bases. Germline CDR1 and CDR2: SQVTM and ANQGSEA. The CDR3 sequence is 13 residues long. The CDR3 region has the DNA TGCAGCGTAGCCGGGGGTATGGACACTGAAGCTTTCTTT. Translation gives CSVAGGMDTEAFF. Full variable domain (missing parts from reference TRBV29-1 and TRBJ1-1): SAVISQKPSRDICQRGTSLTIQCQVDSQVTMMFWYRQQPGQSLTLIATANQGSEATYESGFVIDKFPISRPNLTFSTLTVSNMSPEDSSIYLCSVAGGMDTEAFFGQGTRLTVV.

In its sample, this clone was seen a few times. The chain links TRBV29-1 to TRBJ2-1, with D perhaps assigned TRBD1 or TRBD2 (6 bases each). The germline V and J ends were trimmed by 6 bases and 0 bases, with 12 bases remaining between them. The CDR3 is 14 residues long. Germline V gives CDR1 SQVTM, CDR2 ANQGSEA. CDR3 bases: TGCAGCGTCGGGGGCATAAGCTCCTACAATGAGCAGTTCTTC. The encoded protein is CSVGGISSYNEQFF.

Only one count was recorded for this clone. The chain has TRBV6-5 and TRBJ2-7; the match to TRBD2 covers 9 bases. J lost 1 base, V lost 7 bases, and 5 bases had no gene match. This CDR3 is built from 14 residues. The germline CDR1 and CDR2 sequences are MNHEY and SVGAGI. DNA for the CDR3: TGTGCCAGCAATAGCGGGGGCCCTTCCTACGAGCAGTACTTC. Its translation is CASNSGGPSYEQYF.